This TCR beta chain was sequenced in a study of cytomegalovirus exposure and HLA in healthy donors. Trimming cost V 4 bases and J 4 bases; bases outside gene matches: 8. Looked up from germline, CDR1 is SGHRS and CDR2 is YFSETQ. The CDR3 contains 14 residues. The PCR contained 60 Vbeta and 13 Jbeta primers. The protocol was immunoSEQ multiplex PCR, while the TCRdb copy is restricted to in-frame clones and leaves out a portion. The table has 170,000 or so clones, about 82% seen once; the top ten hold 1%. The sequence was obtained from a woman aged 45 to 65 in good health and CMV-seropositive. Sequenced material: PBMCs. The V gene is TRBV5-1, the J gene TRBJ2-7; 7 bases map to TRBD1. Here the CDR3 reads CASSRSGTEYEQYF. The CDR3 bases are TGCGCCAGCAGCCGTTCCGGGACAGAATACGAGCAGTACTTC.